This T cell receptor beta chain was sequenced for a study of T cell responses to AZD1222 COVID-19 vaccine. Study summary: Samples with a second dose at about 4 or about 12 weeks were pooled together.

Repertoires were generated with immunoSEQ multiplex PCR, while TCRdb's copy carries only in-frame clones and drops some. The sample records 130,000 to 150,000 clones, roughly 90% being singletons. The study, taken as a whole, reports: Repertoires were collected only later (after the peak T cell response had occurred). Dominant at 160-218 and 743-854, vaccine-associated CD4 TCRs also spanned spike.

As concerns this clone: Its antigen is undetermined.

CDR3 length: 14 amino acids. Germline loops: CDR1 LNHDA, CDR2 SQIVND (reference sequence). V was clipped by 4 bases and J by 7 bases; unmatched bases: 9. The source material was peripheral blood, sampled on day 0 of AZD1222 vaccination. This TCR was recovered from an adult in good health. This sequence joins TRBV19 and TRBJ2-7, with 8 bases lining up with TRBD2. DNA for the CDR3: TGTGCCAGTAGTACCGGACTAGCAATCGGAGAGCAGTACTTC. The encoded protein is CASSTGLAIGEQYF.